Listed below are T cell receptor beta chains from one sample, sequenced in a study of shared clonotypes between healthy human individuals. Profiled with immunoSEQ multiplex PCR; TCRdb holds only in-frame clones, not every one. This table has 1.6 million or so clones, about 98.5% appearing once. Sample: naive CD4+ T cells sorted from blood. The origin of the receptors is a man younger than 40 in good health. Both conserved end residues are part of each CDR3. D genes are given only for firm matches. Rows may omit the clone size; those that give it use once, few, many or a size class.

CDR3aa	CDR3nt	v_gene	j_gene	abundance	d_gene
CASSRDLTQYF	TGTGCCAGCAGCCGGGACTTAACGCAGTATTTT	TRBV25-1	TRBJ2-3	.	.
CASSLEAGWAYEQYF	TGTGCCAGCAGCTTGGAGGCAGGGTGGGCCTACGAGCAGTACTTC	TRBV5-6	TRBJ2-7	.	.
CASSIQGRKWNTEAFF	TGTGCCAGTAGTATACAGGGACGGAAATGGAACACTGAAGCTTTCTTT	TRBV19	TRBJ1-1	once	.
CASSVELEGPDTQYF	TGTGCCAGCAGCGTAGAGCTAGAGGGACCAGATACGCAGTATTTT	TRBV9	TRBJ2-3	.	.
CSVRDTYEQYF	TGCAGCGTCCGGGACACCTACGAGCAGTACTTC	TRBV29-1	TRBJ2-7	.	.
CASSFGAGGPYEQYF	TGTGCCAGCAGCTTCGGAGCGGGAGGGCCGTACGAGCAGTACTTC	TRBV11-2	TRBJ2-7	.	TRBD2
CASKVRNTQYF	TGCGCCAGCAAAGTTCGGAATACGCAGTATTTT	TRBV10-1	TRBJ2-3	.	.
CASSSTSGLRTDTQYF	TGTGCCAGCAGCTCTACTAGCGGGCTGCGCACAGATACGCAGTATTTT	TRBV5-4	TRBJ2-3	.	TRBD2
CAISAGGGVTGELFF	TGTGCCATCAGTGCCGGGGGTGGGGTCACCGGGGAGCTGTTTTTT	TRBV10-3	TRBJ2-2	.	.
CASSAPFRDTIYF	TGTGCCAGCAGCGCACCCTTTCGGGACACCATATATTTT	TRBV28	TRBJ1-3	.	.
CASAGANQPQHF	TGTGCCAGCGCGGGGGCCAATCAGCCCCAGCATTTT	TRBV2	TRBJ1-5	.	.
CASRFSEAVGGYTF	TGTGCCAGCAGATTTAGCGAGGCCGTAGGGGGCTACACCTTC	TRBV7-8	TRBJ1-2	.	.
CASSRSGTQYF	TGTGCCAGCAGCCGCTCGGGTACGCAGTATTTT	TRBV9	TRBJ2-3	once	.
CASRLSGNYEQYF	TGTGCCAGCAGACTCAGCGGGAACTACGAGCAGTACTTC	TRBV6-1	TRBJ2-7	.	TRBD2
CATSREGLPYGYTF	TGTGCCACCAGCAGGGAGGGACTGCCCTATGGCTACACCTTC	TRBV15	TRBJ1-2	.	.
CASRGTDNYGYTF	TGTGCCAGCAGGGGGACGGATAACTATGGCTACACCTTC	TRBV2	TRBJ1-2	.	.
CASSPSSPDTQYF	TGTGCCAGCTCACCATCTAGCCCAGATACGCAGTATTTT	TRBV18	TRBJ2-3	.	.
CASSPIGGIQETQYF	TGTGCCAGCTCACCAATTGGCGGGATCCAAGAGACCCAGTACTTC	TRBV18	TRBJ2-5	.	.
CASSYGEVGYGYTF	TGCGCCAGCAGCTATGGGGAGGTAGGCTATGGCTACACCTTC	TRBV5-1	TRBJ1-2	.	.
CASRQQGWYEQYF	TGTGCCAGCAGGCAGCAGGGGTGGTACGAGCAGTACTTC	TRBV5-6	TRBJ2-7	.	.
CASSQGSGTGNEKLFF	TGCGCCAGCAGCCAAGGAAGCGGGACAGGAAATGAAAAACTGTTTTTT	TRBV4-1	TRBJ1-4	.	TRBD1
CASSLAGGRVEQYF	TGTGCCAGCAGCTTGGCAGGGGGCAGGGTCGAGCAGTACTTC	TRBV5-4	TRBJ2-7	.	TRBD1
CASSSYGQETQYF	TGTGCCAGCAGCTCATATGGGCAAGAGACCCAGTACTTC	TRBV5-6	TRBJ2-5	.	.
CASGFYEQYF	TGTGCCAGCGGATTCTACGAGCAGTACTTC	TRBV6-5	TRBJ2-7	.	.
CASSLAGAGNTIYF	TGTGCCAGCAGCTTGGCCGGGGCTGGAAACACCATATATTTT	TRBV5-4	TRBJ1-3	.	.
CASSDRAEETQYF	TGTGCCAGCAGTGATCGGGCAGAGGAGACCCAGTACTTC	TRBV2	TRBJ2-5	.	.
CASSLWRGVGYNEQFF	TGTGCCAGCAGTTTATGGAGGGGTGTAGGGTACAATGAGCAGTTCTTC	TRBV28	TRBJ2-1	.	.
CASSQGGSGRVGEQYF	TGCGCCAGCAGCCAAGGGGGTAGCGGGAGGGTTGGCGAGCAGTACTTC	TRBV4-3	TRBJ2-7	.	TRBD2
CASSSRDNYEQYF	TGCGCCAGCAGCTCCCGGGACAACTACGAGCAGTACTTC	TRBV5-1	TRBJ2-7	.	.
CASSVGEAYNEQFF	TGTGCCAGCAGCGTAGGGGAAGCCTACAATGAGCAGTTCTTC	TRBV9	TRBJ2-1	.	.
CASSLSAGGPYEQYF	TGTGCCAGCAGTTTATCAGCGGGAGGGCCCTACGAGCAGTACTTC	TRBV27	TRBJ2-7	.	TRBD2
CASSLEGISYNEQFF	TGTGCCAGCAGTTTGGAGGGAATCTCCTACAATGAGCAGTTCTTC	TRBV28	TRBJ2-1	.	.
CASSFRREHEQFF	TGTGCCAGCAGTTTCCGGCGGGAACATGAGCAGTTCTTC	TRBV25-1	TRBJ2-1	.	.
CASSKTTSGTTYEQYF	TGTGCCAGCAGCAAAACTACTAGCGGGACTACCTATGAGCAGTACTTC	TRBV7-8	TRBJ2-7	.	TRBD2
CASSLTGKRSVADEQFF	TGCGCCAGCAGCTTGACTGGGAAGAGGTCGGTGGCGGATGAGCAGTTCTTC	TRBV5-1	TRBJ2-1	.	.
CASSGATGQGAGNTIYF	TGTGCCAGCAGCGGCGCCACGGGACAGGGGGCGGGAAACACCATATATTTT	TRBV9	TRBJ1-3	.	TRBD1
CASTPGLEREKLFF	TGCGCCAGCACACCGGGCCTCGAACGGGAAAAACTGTTTTTT	TRBV10-2	TRBJ1-4	.	.